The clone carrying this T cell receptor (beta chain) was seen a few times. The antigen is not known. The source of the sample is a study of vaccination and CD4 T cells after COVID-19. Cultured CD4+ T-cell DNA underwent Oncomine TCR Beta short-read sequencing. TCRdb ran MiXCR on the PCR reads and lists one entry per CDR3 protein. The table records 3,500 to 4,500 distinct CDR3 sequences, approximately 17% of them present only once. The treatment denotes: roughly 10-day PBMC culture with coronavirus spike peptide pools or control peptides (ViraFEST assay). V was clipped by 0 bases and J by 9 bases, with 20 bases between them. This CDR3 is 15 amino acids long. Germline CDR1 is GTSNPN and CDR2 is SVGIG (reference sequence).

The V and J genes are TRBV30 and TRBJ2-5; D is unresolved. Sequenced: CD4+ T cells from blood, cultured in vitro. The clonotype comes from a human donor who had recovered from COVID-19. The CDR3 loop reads CAWSVGGTSIRAQYF. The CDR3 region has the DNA TGTGCCTGGAGTGTAGGTGGCACGTCCATAAGGGCCCAGTACTTC.